The source of this T cell receptor beta chain is a study of CD8 T cells in Susac syndrome. RNA in amounts of roughly 0.5 to 1 ug was reverse transcribed with random hexamers. The CDR3 of TCR beta was amplified by immunoSEQ multiplex PCR across 54 Vbeta and 13 Jbeta. TCRdb ran MiXCR on the immunoSEQ multiplex PCR reads and lists one entry per CDR3 protein. The table includes 200,000 or so distinct CDR3 sequences, approximately 94% detected once. The diagnostic criteria were recently defined, and patients with Susac syndrome met them for definite or probable disease. It was negative isolation that provided the CD8+ and CD4+ T cells, whereas TEMRA cells were enriched by FACS. CDR1 is SGHAT, CDR2 FQNNGV, per germline. CDR3 size: 14 residues. Trimming shortened V by 3 bases and J by 7 bases, and 12 bases separated the two germline ends.

The receptor's source is a human donor with Susac syndrome. V is TRBV11-2 and J is TRBJ1-4; D is possibly TRBD1 (5 bases). Source material: CD4+ T cells from PBMCs. The CDR3 DNA sequence: TGTGCCAGCAGCTTTGCAGGGTTCGGTGAAAAACTGTTTTTT. Translation: CASSFAGFGEKLFF.